Listed here are 18 T cell receptor beta chains from one sample, sequenced in a study of blood T cell repertoires in COVID-19. The repertoire was sequenced with immunoSEQ multiplex PCR; TCRdb's copy has only in-frame clones and lacks some. This sample has about 37,000 clones, with around 90% found just once. Sequenced sample: peripheral blood. Every receptor here comes from a woman aged 25 to 39 in a cohort sampled during active COVID-19.

This chain uses TRBV30 with TRBJ1-6; weak D call: TRBD1 (5 bases). V was trimmed by 0 bases and J by 8 bases, leaving 11 bases between them. This CDR3 has 14 residues. From germline, CDR1 is GTSNPN and CDR2 SVGIG (reference sequence). The CDR3 sequence: CAWSVQGLYSPLHF. The CDR3 DNA reads as TGTGCCTGGAGTGTGCAGGGTTTGTATTCACCCCTCCACTTT.

The genes are TRBV2 and TRBJ2-7, with TRBD1 as a possible D gene (6 bases). Trimming took 2 bases from V and 3 from J, leaving 11 bases between them. This CDR3 has 14 amino acids. Germline V CDR1 and CDR2: SNHLY, FYNNEI. In nucleotides, the CDR3 is TGTGCCAGCAGTGAACTCCGGACAGACTACGAGCAGTACTTC. Translating gives CASSELRTDYEQYF.

This chain links TRBV19 with TRBJ2-7, with 8 nucleotides matching TRBD2. V lost 6 bases to trimming and J lost 2 bases; unmatched junction nucleotides: 6. CDR1 and CDR2 from the germline V gene are LNHDA and SQIVND (reference sequence). This CDR3 has 14 amino acids. DNA for the CDR3: TGTGCCAGTAGGATTAGCGGGGATACCTACGAGCAGTACTTC. Amino acids: CASRISGDTYEQYF. The full variable domain, completed using reference TRBV19 and TRBJ2-7, is DGGITQSPKYLFRKEGQNVTLSCEQNLNHDAMYWYRQDPGQGLRLIYYSQIVNDFQKGDIAEGYSVSREKKESFPLTVTSAQKNPTAFYLCASRISGDTYEQYFGPGTRLTVT.

The chain employs TRBV9 and TRBJ2-1; TRBD2 matches 12 bases. Germline loops: CDR1 SGDLS, CDR2 YYNGEE. V shed 2 bases, J shed 0 bases, and the junction held 12 bases outside the gene matches. CDR3 size: 20 residues. For the CDR3, the DNA is TGTGCCAGCAGCGTCTCCAGGACTAGCGGGATGAATCGCTCCTACAATGAGCAGTTCTTC. This translates into CASSVSRTSGMNRSYNEQFF.

This clone was picked up one time. The rearrangement links TRBV27 to TRBJ2-3; no definite D call. The CDR3 is 13 residues long. Germline CDR1 and CDR2: MNHEY and SMNVEV (reference sequence). V was clipped by 8 bases and J by 2 bases, with 11 bases between them. CDR3 DNA sequence: TGTGCCAGCTCAGATTATTTCACAGATACGCAGTATTTT. It encodes CASSDYFTDTQYF.

The rearrangement links TRBV3-1 (or the pseudogene TRBV3-2) to TRBJ1-5; 7 bases map to TRBD1. The J segment lost 6 bases and the V segment lost 3 bases, leaving 8 bases of the junction unmatched. The CDR3 has 15 amino acids. In germline, CDR1 is LGHDT, CDR2 YNNKEL (reference sequence). The CDR3 nucleotides are TGTGCCAGCAGCCAGACAGGGAGCAGGGGTCAGCCCCAGCATTTT. It translates to CASSQTGSRGQPQHF.

The J gene is TRBJ2-3, the V gene TRBV4-3; TRBD2 matches 7 bases. V trimming: 0 bases; J trimming: 2 bases; junction bases outside the gene matches: 8. Per germline, CDR1 LGHNA and CDR2 YSLEER. This CDR3 is built from 17 residues. The CDR3 DNA reads TGCGCCAGCAGCCAAGATATAAGCGGGATTATCACAGATACGCAGTATTTT. Amino acids: CASSQDISGIITDTQYF.

V usage is TRBV9 and J usage is TRBJ2-7; D is uncertain. The germline V and J ends were trimmed by 4 bases and 1 base, with 12 bases remaining between them. Germline V gene lookup returns CDR1 SGDLS and CDR2 YYNGEE. The CDR3 length is 14 residues. The CDR3 DNA reads TGTGCCAGCAGCCCTGGTCCGGGTTCCTACGAGCAGTACTTC. Amino acids: CASSPGPGSYEQYF.

V and J are TRBV19 and TRBJ1-4, with 9 bases fitting TRBD1. Germline V gene data show CDR1 as LNHDA and CDR2 as SQIVND (reference sequence). V trimming: 6 bases; J trimming: 8 bases; junction bases outside the gene matches: 10. This CDR3 spans 15 amino acids. CDR3 DNA: TGTGCCAGTAGCCGGGACAGGGTGAGGGAAGAAAAACTGTTTTTT. Protein: CASSRDRVREEKLFF.

This rearrangement joins TRBV19 to TRBJ2-7, with D possibly being TRBD2 (5 bases). Deletions cut 3 bases from V and 4 bases from J, with 16 bases between. CDR1 LNHDA and CDR2 SQIVND come from the germline V gene (reference sequence). This CDR3 is 15 amino acids long. CDR3 amino acids: CASSIPGGASYEQYF. CDR3 DNA: TGTGCCAGTAGTATTCCCGGAGGTGCTTCGTACGAGCAGTACTTC.

The V gene is TRBV7-3, the J gene TRBJ2-2, with D perhaps TRBD1 (6 bases). CDR1 SGHTA and CDR2 FQGTGA come from the germline V gene. This CDR3 has 15 residues. Trimming shortened V by 1 base and J by 7 bases, and 13 bases separated the two germline ends. This CDR3 reads CASSLSGGGYGELFF. The CDR3 DNA is TGTGCCAGCAGCTTAAGTGGGGGCGGCTACGGGGAGCTGTTTTTT. Supplemented by reference TRBV7-3 and TRBJ2-2, the full variable domain reads GAGVSQTPSNKVTEKGKYVELRCDPISGHTALYWYRQSLGQGPEFLIYFQGTGAADDSGLPNDRFFAVRPEGSVSTLKIQRTERGDSAVYLCASSLSGGGYGELFFGEGSRLTVL.

The chain joins TRBV15 to TRBJ1-2; TRBD1 matches 7 bases. The CDR3 runs 14 residues. The germline V gene encodes CDR1 LNHNV and CDR2 YYDKDF (reference sequence). Losses at the gene ends were 0 bases for V and 8 bases for J; bases not matched to a gene: 6. The CDR3 loop is CATSRERQGEGYTF. In nucleotides, the CDR3 is TGTGCCACCAGCAGAGAACGGCAGGGGGAGGGCTACACCTTC.

Here the CDR3 reads CASARDRAGTEAFF. The DNA for the CDR3 is TGTGCCAGCGCCCGGGACAGGGCAGGCACTGAAGCTTTCTTT. The chain couples TRBV7-9 to TRBJ1-1; 9 bases are shared with TRBD1. Trimming cost V 8 bases and J 4 bases; bases outside gene matches: 8. Germline V gene lookup returns CDR1 SEHNR and CDR2 FQNEAQ (reference sequence). The CDR3 is made up of 14 amino acids.

The V and J genes are TRBV4-1 and TRBJ1-2; TRBD1 is a possible D gene (5 bases). Between the trimmed V and J ends, which lost 3 bases and 2 bases, there was a span of 13 bases. The CDR3 loop spans 15 amino acids. Germline V gene lookup returns CDR1 MGHRA and CDR2 YSYEKL. CDR3 amino acids: CASSQIIGENYGYTF. The CDR3 region has the DNA TGCGCCAGCAGCCAGATCATAGGGGAAAACTATGGCTACACCTTC.

The gene calls are TRBV4-1 and TRBJ2-6, with TRBD1 identical over 8 bases. V was pared by 0 bases and J by 0 bases, with 13 bases of the junction left unmatched. CDR3 length equals 21 residues. Germline CDR1 reads MGHRA; CDR2 reads YSYEKL. CDR3 nucleotide sequence: TGCGCCAGCAGCCAAGATCGAAGGTTTGGACAGGGAATCTCTGGGGCCAACGTCCTGACTTTC. Residues: CASSQDRRFGQGISGANVLTF.

The V gene is TRBV7-2, the J gene TRBJ2-7; 7 nucleotides line up with TRBD2. Losses at the gene ends were 5 bases for V and 3 bases for J; bases not matched to a gene: 13. This CDR3 region has 16 residues. Germline V gene lookup returns CDR1 SGHTA and CDR2 FQGNSA. Written as DNA, the CDR3 is TGTGCCAGCAGCCCCGATAGTACTAGCGCCTACTACGAGCAGTACTTC. It yields the protein CASSPDSTSAYYEQYF.

The chain uses TRBV6-5 and TRBJ1-2; 7 bases map to TRBD1. Per germline, CDR1 MNHEY and CDR2 SVGAGI. This CDR3 region has 12 residues. J lost 5 bases, V lost 6 bases, and 3 bases had no gene match. The CDR3 DNA follows: TGTGCCAGCAGACAGGGGCGGTATGGCTACACCTTC. Translation: CASRQGRYGYTF.

This rearrangement joins TRBV19 to TRBJ1-1; D may be TRBD1 (6 bases). The germline gives CDR1 LNHDA, CDR2 SQIVND (reference sequence). This CDR3 is built from 14 residues. The V and J ends lost 6 bases and 6 bases respectively, with 17 bases between them. The CDR3 coding sequence is TGTGCCAGTAGCCCTAGGGGGGGGTACGCTGAAGCTTTCTTT. Amino acid sequence: CASSPRGGYAEAFF.